This TCR beta chain appears in the sequencing data of a study of T cells after yellow fever vaccination. Overall study: Low-cell-number fractions underwent preparation using SMART-Seq v4 Ultra Low Input. Points from the study as a whole: Clonotypes found in both CD4 and CD8 compartments made up a small share.

With respect to this clonotype: No antigen is known for it.

TCRdb re-analysed the 5' RACE reads in MiXCR, keeping a single row per CDR3 protein. Altogether fewer than 450,000 distinct CDR3 sequences are present, 11% being singletons, with the ten largest covering roughly 18%. V lost 2 bases, J lost 6 bases, and 7 bases stayed unmatched. CDR1 is MNHEY and CDR2 is SVGEGT in the germline V gene. This CDR3 is built from 16 residues. The source is a man between 18 and 29 years old who received the YFV17D yellow fever vaccine. The specimen was PBMCs, collected on the day of the first yellow fever vaccination. V gene TRBV6-2 or TRBV6-3 combines with J gene TRBJ1-4, with 9 bases lining up with TRBD1. The CDR3 DNA reads TGTGCCAGCAGTTACCCTATGGGACAGGGTGATGAAAAACTGTTTTTT. Translating it yields CASSYPMGQGDEKLFF.